The source of this T cell receptor beta chain is a study of T cells in localized non-small cell lung cancer. The study, taken as a whole, reports: Longer overall survival accompanied higher blood T cell density. When the top 100 tumor clones were examined, a median around 58 of them also appeared in the adjacent lung, which was paired and uninvolved. Exceeding tumor, uninvolved adjacent lung had the highest T cell clonality.

Germline assignment: CDR1 MNHEY and CDR2 SMNVEV (reference sequence). This CDR3 is built from 15 residues. V was clipped by 7 bases and J by 4 bases, with 19 bases between them. The repertoire was sequenced with immunoSEQ multiplex PCR; TCRdb's copy has only in-frame clones and lacks some. The sample lists roughly 48,000 clones, around 77% occurring once. In this sample, this clone turned up a few times. The antigen remains unidentified. The sequence was collected from a man aged 40 to 70 with stage I squamous cell lung carcinoma. The chain combines TRBV27 with TRBJ1-1, with D perhaps TRBD1 (5 bases). The sample in question was peripheral blood, obtained before any cancer treatment. The CDR3 sequence is CASKLGVGGGTEAFF. DNA of the CDR3: TGTGCCAGCAAATTAGGGGTCGGGGGGGGCACTGAAGCTTTCTTT.